This entry is about one TCR beta chain. As yet, its antigen is unknown. This entry is derived from a study of naive and memory T cell subsets. V lost 5 bases to trimming and J lost 7 bases, with 15 bases between them. This CDR3 contains 15 residues. The germline V gene has CDR1 MRHNA and CDR2 SNTAGT. The beta constant-region primer was an equimolar mix of two oligonucleotides covering TRBC1 and TRBC2. Ligation attached a single-stranded oligonucleotide with a 12-nucleotide UMI and the SP2 primer to the cDNA 3' end. TCRdb recomputed calls from the UMI-ligation and nested PCR reads with MiXCR, one row per CDR3 protein. The sample has 120,000 to 150,000 distinct CDR3 sequences, about 18% seen once; the top ten hold about 0.15%. Points from the study as a whole: Possibly reflecting memory cells re-expressing CD45RA, a few larger clonotypes occurred in naive repertoires, especially CD8. Over 95% of naive TCR sequences appeared only once after error correction, unlike memory subsets.

The sequenced material came from naive CD4+ T cells from blood. The receptor was isolated from a human donor in good health. The chain carries TRBV6-4 and TRBJ1-6; no definite D call. The CDR3 is CASSPTIFDNSPLHF. Written as DNA, the CDR3 is TGTGCCAGCAGTCCTACCATCTTTGACAATTCACCCCTCCACTTT.